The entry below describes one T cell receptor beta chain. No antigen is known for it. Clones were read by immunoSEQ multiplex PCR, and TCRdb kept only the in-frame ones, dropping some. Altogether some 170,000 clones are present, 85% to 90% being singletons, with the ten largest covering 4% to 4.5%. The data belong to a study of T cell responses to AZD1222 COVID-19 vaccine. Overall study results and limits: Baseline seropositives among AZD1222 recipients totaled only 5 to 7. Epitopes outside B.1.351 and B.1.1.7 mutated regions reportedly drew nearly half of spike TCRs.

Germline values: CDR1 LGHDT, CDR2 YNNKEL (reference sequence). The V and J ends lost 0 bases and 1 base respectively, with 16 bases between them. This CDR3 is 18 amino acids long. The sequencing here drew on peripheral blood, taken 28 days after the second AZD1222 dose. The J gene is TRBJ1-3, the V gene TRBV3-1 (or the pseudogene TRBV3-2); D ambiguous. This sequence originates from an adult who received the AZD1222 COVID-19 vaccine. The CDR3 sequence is CASSQDLRSSWSGNTIYF. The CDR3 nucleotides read TGTGCCAGCAGCCAAGATCTCCGGAGTAGTTGGTCTGGAAACACCATATATTTT.